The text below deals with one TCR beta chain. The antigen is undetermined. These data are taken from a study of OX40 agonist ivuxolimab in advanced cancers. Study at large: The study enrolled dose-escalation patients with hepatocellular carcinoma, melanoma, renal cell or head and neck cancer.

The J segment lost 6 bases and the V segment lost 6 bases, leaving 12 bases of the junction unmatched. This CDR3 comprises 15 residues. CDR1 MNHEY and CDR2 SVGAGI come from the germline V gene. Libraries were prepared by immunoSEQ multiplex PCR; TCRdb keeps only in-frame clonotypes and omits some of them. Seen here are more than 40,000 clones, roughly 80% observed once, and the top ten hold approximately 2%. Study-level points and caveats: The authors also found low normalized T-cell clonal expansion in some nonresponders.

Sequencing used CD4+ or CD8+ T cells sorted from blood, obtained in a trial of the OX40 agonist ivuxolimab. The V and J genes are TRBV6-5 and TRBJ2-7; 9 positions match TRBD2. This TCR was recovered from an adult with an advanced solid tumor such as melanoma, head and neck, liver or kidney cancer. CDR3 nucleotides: TGTGCCAGCAGCCTCGGTGCGGGAGGGCCCTTCGAGCAGTACTTC. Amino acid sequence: CASSLGAGGPFEQYF.